One sample yielded the 10 T cell receptor beta chains listed below, sequenced in a study of CD8 T cells in Susac syndrome. With random hexamers, reverse transcription was performed on about 0.45 to 1 ug of RNA. From the immunoSEQ multiplex PCR reads, TCRdb called clonotypes with MiXCR, one entry per CDR3 protein. The sample shows approximately 110,000 distinct CDR3 sequences, 90% to 98% of them seen only once. Sequencing input: CD4+ T cells from PBMCs. The receptors here all came from a human donor in good health.

This chain uses TRBV7-2 with TRBJ2-7; tentatively, D is TRBD2 (6 bases). Germline CDR1 SGHTA, CDR2 FQGNSA. This CDR3 is 14 amino acids long. The V gene lost 5 bases and the J gene lost 7 bases, with 18 bases spanning the gap. The CDR3 bases are TGTGCCAGCAGCGCGCGAACCCGGGGGTGGGAGCAGTACTTC. This sequence encodes CASSARTRGWEQYF.

The chain carries TRBV21-1 and TRBJ2-7; no DNA check was done on the table's D call, TRBD1. TRBV21-1 has pseudogene status. This CDR3 has 11 residues. CDR3 loop: CASSNPGQGVF. In DNA form, the CDR3 reads TGTGCCAGCAGCAACCCGGGACAGGGGGTTTTC.

The chain combines TRBV19 with TRBJ1-5; 8 bases are a match to TRBD1. CDR3 length: 17 amino acids. V lost 6 bases, J lost 1 base, and 11 bases stayed unmatched. Germline CDR1 and CDR2: LNHDA and SQIVND (reference sequence). CDR3 loop: CASSKTTGGMSNQPQHF. The CDR3 bases are TGTGCCAGTAGCAAAACAACAGGGGGTATGAGCAATCAGCCCCAGCATTTT.

The chain joins TRBV5-1 to TRBJ1-5; 10 bases fit TRBD1. The CDR3 spans 16 residues. The ends lost 0 bases at V and 6 bases at J; junction bases unmatched: 6. Germline CDR1 and CDR2: SGHRS and YFSETQ. The CDR3 protein is CASSLGGTGDGQPQHF. The DNA for the CDR3 is TGCGCCAGCAGCTTGGGCGGGACAGGGGACGGTCAGCCCCAGCATTTT. Variable domain in full (rest from reference TRBV5-1 and TRBJ1-5): KAGVTQTPRYLIKTRGQQVTLSCSPISGHRSVSWYQQTPGQGLQFLFEYFSETQRNKGNFPGRFSGRQFSNSRSEMNVSTLELGDSALYLCASSLGGTGDGQPQHFGDGTRLSIL.

Here the CDR3 DNA reads TGTGCCAGCAGTACCACAGGGCCCTACGAGCAGTACTTC. It encodes CASSTTGPYEQYF. V is TRBV28 and J is TRBJ2-7; tentative D call: TRBD1 (6 bases). The germline gives CDR1 MDHEN, CDR2 SYDVKM. CDR3 length: 13 residues. The V end was cut by 5 bases, the J end by 2 bases, with 10 bases between.

The chain recombines TRBV25-1 with TRBJ2-6; the D is unclear. This CDR3 region has 14 residues. The germline V and J ends were trimmed by 7 bases and 2 bases, with 9 bases remaining between them. Germline CDR1 MGHDK, CDR2 SYGVNS. The CDR3 loop is CASTTQAGANVLTF. In DNA form, the CDR3 reads TGTGCCAGCACTACCCAGGCTGGGGCCAACGTCCTGACTTTC.

CDR3 amino acids: CASSSQTGSGQGNYGYTF. CDR3 DNA sequence: TGTGCCAGCAGTTCGCAAACGGGGTCTGGACAGGGGAACTATGGCTACACCTTC. V is TRBV27 and J is TRBJ1-2; 9 bases fit TRBD1. This CDR3 region has 18 residues. With 4 bases clipped from V and 2 bases from J, the junction kept 14 bases outside the gene matches. Germline V gene lookup returns CDR1 MNHEY and CDR2 SMNVEV (reference sequence).

The chain couples TRBV5-4 to TRBJ2-4; 8 bases line up with TRBD2. The CDR3 runs to 16 residues. Germline lookup yields CDR1 SGHNT and CDR2 YYREEE (reference sequence). The junction had 10 bases not matched to a gene; V was cut back by 1 base and J by 7 bases. CDR3 in amino acids: CASSLISGPGGNIQYF. The CDR3 DNA reads TGTGCCAGCAGCTTGATTAGCGGGCCGGGAGGGAACATTCAGTACTTC.

The chain recombines TRBV5-1 with TRBJ1-1; D might be TRBD1 (5 bases). Trimming removed 6 bases at V and 4 bases at J, with 22 bases between. The CDR3 is 16 amino acids. The germline V gene encodes CDR1 SGHRS and CDR2 YFSETQ. Here the CDR3 reads CASTKDVPGWGTEAFF. As DNA, the CDR3 is TGCGCCAGCACAAAGGACGTGCCAGGGTGGGGCACTGAAGCTTTCTTT. The full variable domain, its missing parts supplied by reference TRBV5-1 and TRBJ1-1, is KAGVTQTPRYLIKTRGQQVTLSCSPISGHRSVSWYQQTPGQGLQFLFEYFSETQRNKGNFPGRFSGRQFSNSRSEMNVSTLELGDSALYLCASTKDVPGWGTEAFFGQGTRLTVV.

This chain connects TRBV20-1 to TRBJ1-4, with D perhaps TRBD1 (5 bases). The CDR3 has 13 residues. The germline V and J ends were trimmed by 4 bases and 8 bases, with 14 bases remaining between them. Germline CDR1 is DFQATT and CDR2 is SNEGSKA (reference sequence). CDR3 nucleotides: TGCAGTGCTAAAAACGAGTGGGGCGAAAAACTGTTTTTT. It encodes CSAKNEWGEKLFF.